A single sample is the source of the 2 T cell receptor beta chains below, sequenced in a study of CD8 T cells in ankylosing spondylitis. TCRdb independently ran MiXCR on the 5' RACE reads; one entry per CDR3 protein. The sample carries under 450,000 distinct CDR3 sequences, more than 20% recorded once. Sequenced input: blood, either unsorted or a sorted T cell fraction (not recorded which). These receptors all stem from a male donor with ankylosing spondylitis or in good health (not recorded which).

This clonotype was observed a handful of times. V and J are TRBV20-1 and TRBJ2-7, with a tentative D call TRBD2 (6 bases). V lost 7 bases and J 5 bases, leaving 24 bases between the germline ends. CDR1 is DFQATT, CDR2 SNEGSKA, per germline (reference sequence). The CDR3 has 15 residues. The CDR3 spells CSGEIGGLSLHEQYF. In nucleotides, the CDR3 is TGCAGTGGGGAAATCGGGGGACTCTCTCTCCACGAGCAGTACTTC.

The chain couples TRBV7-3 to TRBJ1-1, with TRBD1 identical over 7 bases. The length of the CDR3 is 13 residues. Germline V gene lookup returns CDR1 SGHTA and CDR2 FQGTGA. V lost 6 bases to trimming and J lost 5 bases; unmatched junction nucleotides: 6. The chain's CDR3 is CASRPQGWTEAFF. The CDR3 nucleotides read TGTGCCAGCAGACCACAGGGGTGGACTGAAGCTTTCTTT.